The 12 T cell receptor beta chains reported below all come from one sample, sequenced in a study of CD8+CD57+ T cells in acquired aplastic anemia. The authors sequenced patients whose flow cytometry had shown CD8+CD57+ cell expansion. TCR beta VDJ and CDR3 profiling used genomic DNA as template. Each CDR3 protein is one row after TCRdb ran MiXCR on the reads. The sample lists under 200,000 distinct CDR3 sequences, roughly two thirds occurring once. Sample: sorted CD4+, CD8+, or CD8+CD57+ T cells (not recorded which) from PBMCs. Receptors were obtained from a human donor with aplastic anemia.

V and J are TRBV7-2 and TRBJ2-5; 8 bases are a match to TRBD2. CDR1 and CDR2 from the germline V gene are SGHTA and FQGNSA. The CDR3 covers 17 residues. V gave up 5 bases and J gave up 5 bases; unmatched junction bases: 16. The CDR3 reads CASSVGPAERGRETQYF. Written as DNA, the CDR3 is TGTGCCAGCAGCGTAGGACCCGCAGAGCGGGGGCGTGAGACCCAGTACTTC.

The chain combines TRBV7-9 with TRBJ2-6, with no clear D. Germline CDR1 and CDR2: SEHNR and FQNEAQ (reference sequence). The CDR3 is made up of 14 amino acids. V was pared by 6 bases and J by 2 bases, with 8 bases between. CDR3 sequence: CASSPNAGANVLTF. The CDR3 bases are TGTGCCAGCAGTCCGAATGCTGGGGCCAACGTCCTGACTTTC.

This chain joins TRBV12-3 or TRBV12-4 and TRBJ1-2, with D tentatively TRBD1 (6 bases). Trimming took off 6 bases at V and 4 bases at J, with 18 bases between the two ends. The CDR3 extends over 15 amino acids. The DNA for the CDR3 is TGTGCCAGCAGCCTAAACAGGGTGGATAGCTATGGCTACACCTTC. Its translation: CASSLNRVDSYGYTF.

This clonotype was observed a few times. J is TRBJ2-5 and V is TRBV7-3; 8 positions agree with TRBD2. The V gene end was trimmed by 5 bases and the J gene end by 5 bases; junction bases not matched to a gene: 10. This CDR3 has 15 residues. Germline V gene data show CDR1 as SGHTA and CDR2 as FQGTGA. DNA of the CDR3: TGTGCCAGCAGCGAGGGTAGCGGGGCGTTTGAGACCCAGTACTTC. This sequence encodes CASSEGSGAFETQYF.

Only one count was recorded for this clonotype. The V gene is TRBV2, the J gene TRBJ1-1, with D perhaps TRBD1 (6 bases). Trimming pared 7 bases from V and 0 bases from J, leaving 12 bases between. The CDR3 runs to 14 residues. Germline assignment: CDR1 SNHLY and CDR2 FYNNEI. The CDR3 sequence: CASIMRGMNTEAFF. For the CDR3, the DNA is TGTGCCAGCATAATGAGGGGGATGAACACTGAAGCTTTCTTT.

The chain combines TRBV10-3 with TRBJ1-1; D not certain. This CDR3 is 15 amino acids long. The germline V and J ends were trimmed by 4 bases and 2 bases, with 14 bases remaining between them. CDR1 and CDR2 from the germline V gene are ENHRY and SYGVKD. CDR3 bases: TGTGCCATCAGTGGCTTTGGGCCGGAAAACACTGAAGCTTTCTTT. This sequence encodes CAISGFGPENTEAFF.

The chain has TRBV20-1 and TRBJ2-7; no reliable D call. The CDR3 covers 14 residues. V was clipped by 1 base and J by 2 bases, with 12 bases between them. CDR1 DFQATT and CDR2 SNEGSKA come from the germline V gene (reference sequence). In DNA form, the CDR3 reads TGCAGTGCTAGAGCGGCGGAAGACGCCTACGAGCAGTACTTC. Its translation is CSARAAEDAYEQYF.

The chain joins TRBV6-5 to TRBJ1-2, with D possibly being TRBD1 (6 bases). Looked up from germline, CDR1 is MNHEY and CDR2 is SVGAGI. There are 13 residues in the CDR3. V lost 2 bases, J lost 7 bases, and 11 bases lay in between. The CDR3 coding sequence is TGTGCCAGCAGTTACGAACAGGGTACTGGCTACACCTTC. It specifies CASSYEQGTGYTF.

This chain uses TRBV10-3 with TRBJ1-4, with a possible D match to TRBD1 (6 bases). The ends were cut back, 10 bases at V and 6 bases at J, with 15 bases in the middle. Germline V gives CDR1 ENHRY, CDR2 SYGVKD. The CDR3 consists of 13 residues. In DNA form, the CDR3 reads TGTGCCACCTCGACAGGCCTATATGAAAAACTGTTTTTT. It yields the protein CATSTGLYEKLFF.

J is TRBJ2-1 and V is TRBV5-4; 15 bases align to TRBD2. The J call is in doubt because the DNA end fits TRBJ2-5 better. CDR1 SGHNT and CDR2 YYREEE come from the germline V gene (reference sequence). The CDR3 has 16 residues. CDR3 loop: CASSGGLAGGGETQYF. The DNA of the CDR3 is TGTGCCAGCAGCGGCGGACTAGCGGGAGGGGGAGAGACCCAGTACTTC.

This sequence joins TRBV12-3 or TRBV12-4 and TRBJ2-5; 10 nucleotides match TRBD1. V shed 2 bases, J shed 5 bases, and the junction held 5 bases outside the gene matches. The CDR3 spans 15 residues. The CDR3 region has the DNA TGTGCCAGCAGTTTAAGGACAGGGGGACGGGAGACCCAGTACTTC. It yields the protein CASSLRTGGRETQYF.

There are many counts of this clonotype. The chain uses TRBV6-4 and TRBJ2-3; 14 bases fit TRBD2. Germline V gene lookup returns CDR1 MRHNA and CDR2 SNTAGT. The CDR3 loop spans 16 amino acids. V lost 6 bases and J lost 1; bases outside the gene matches: 3. CDR3 coding DNA: TGTGCCAGCAGCGAGGGACTAGCGGGAGGCACAGATACGCAGTATTTT. Protein: CASSEGLAGGTDTQYF.